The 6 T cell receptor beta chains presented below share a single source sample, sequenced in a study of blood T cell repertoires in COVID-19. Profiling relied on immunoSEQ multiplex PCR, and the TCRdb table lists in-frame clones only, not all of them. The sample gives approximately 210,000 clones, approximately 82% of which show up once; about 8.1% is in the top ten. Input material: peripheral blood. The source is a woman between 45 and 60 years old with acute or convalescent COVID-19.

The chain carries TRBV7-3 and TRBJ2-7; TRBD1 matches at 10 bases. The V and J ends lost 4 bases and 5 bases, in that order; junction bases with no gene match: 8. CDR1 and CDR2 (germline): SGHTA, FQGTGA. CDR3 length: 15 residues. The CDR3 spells CASSSQTGGWDEQYF. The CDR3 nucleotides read TGTGCCAGCAGCTCCCAGACAGGGGGCTGGGACGAGCAGTACTTC.

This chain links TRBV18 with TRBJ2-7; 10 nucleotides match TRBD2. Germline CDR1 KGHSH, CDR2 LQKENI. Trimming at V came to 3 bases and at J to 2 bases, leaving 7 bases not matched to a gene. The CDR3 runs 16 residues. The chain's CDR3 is CASSPLKSGRAYEQYF. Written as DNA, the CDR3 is TGTGCCAGCTCACCCCTCAAGAGCGGGAGGGCCTACGAGCAGTACTTC.

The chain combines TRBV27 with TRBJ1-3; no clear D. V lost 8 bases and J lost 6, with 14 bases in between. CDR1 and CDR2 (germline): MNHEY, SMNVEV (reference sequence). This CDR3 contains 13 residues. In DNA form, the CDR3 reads TGTGCCAGCGGGAGGCCAGAAGAAAACACCATATATTTT. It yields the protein CASGRPEENTIYF.

The CDR3 region is CASSQDLVGGGSYEQYF. In DNA form, the CDR3 reads TGTGCCAGCAGCCAAGATCTGGTGGGGGGGGGCTCCTACGAGCAGTACTTC. This chain connects TRBV4-2 to TRBJ2-7; the match to TRBD2 covers 7 bases. The CDR3 is 17 amino acids. V shed 0 bases, J shed 0 bases, and the junction held 8 bases outside the gene matches. Germline V gene data show CDR1 as LGHNA and CDR2 as YNFKEQ.

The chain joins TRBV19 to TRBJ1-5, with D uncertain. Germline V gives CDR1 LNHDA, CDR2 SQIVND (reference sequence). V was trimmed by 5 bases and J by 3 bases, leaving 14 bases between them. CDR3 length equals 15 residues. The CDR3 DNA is TGTGCCAGTAGTCGGGATCGGGGTGTCAATCAGCCCCAGCATTTT. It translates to CASSRDRGVNQPQHF.

DNA for the CDR3: TGTGCCAGTAGTAGGGAGGAGGGGACGCCGAATTCACCCCTCCACTTT. This codes for CASSREEGTPNSPLHF. This rearrangement joins TRBV19 to TRBJ1-6; TRBD1 is a possible D gene (5 bases). CDR3 size: 16 residues. Trimming removed 4 bases at V and 7 bases at J, with 17 bases between. Germline V gene sequence: CDR1 LNHDA, CDR2 SQIVND (reference sequence).